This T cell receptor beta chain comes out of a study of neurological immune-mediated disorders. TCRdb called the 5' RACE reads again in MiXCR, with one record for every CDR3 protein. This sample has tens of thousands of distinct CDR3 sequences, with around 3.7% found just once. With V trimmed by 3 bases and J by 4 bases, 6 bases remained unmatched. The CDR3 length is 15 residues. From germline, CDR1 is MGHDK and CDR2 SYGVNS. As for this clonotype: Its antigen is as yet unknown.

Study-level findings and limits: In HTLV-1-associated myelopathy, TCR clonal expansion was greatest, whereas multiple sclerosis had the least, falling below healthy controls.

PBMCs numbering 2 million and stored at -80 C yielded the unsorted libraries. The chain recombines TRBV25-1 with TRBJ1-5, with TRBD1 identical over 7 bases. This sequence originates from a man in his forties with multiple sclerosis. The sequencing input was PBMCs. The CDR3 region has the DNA TGTGCCAGCAGTGACACGACAGGGCCTAATCAGCCCCAGCATTTT. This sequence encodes CASSDTTGPNQPQHF.